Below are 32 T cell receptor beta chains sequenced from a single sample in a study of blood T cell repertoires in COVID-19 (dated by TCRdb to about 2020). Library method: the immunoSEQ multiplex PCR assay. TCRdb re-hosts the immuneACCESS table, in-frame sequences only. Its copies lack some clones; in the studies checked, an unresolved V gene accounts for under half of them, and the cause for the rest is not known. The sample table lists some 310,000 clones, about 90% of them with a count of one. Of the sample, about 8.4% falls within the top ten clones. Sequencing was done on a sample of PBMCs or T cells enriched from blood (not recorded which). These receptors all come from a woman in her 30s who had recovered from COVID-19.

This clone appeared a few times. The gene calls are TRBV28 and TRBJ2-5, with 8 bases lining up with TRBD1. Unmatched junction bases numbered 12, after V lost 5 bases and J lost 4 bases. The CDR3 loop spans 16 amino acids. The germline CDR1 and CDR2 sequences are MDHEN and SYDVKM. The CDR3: CASSNRDRYLLETQYF. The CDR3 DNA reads TGTGCCAGCAGTAACCGGGACAGGTACCTTTTAGAGACCCAGTACTTC.

CDR3 in amino acids: CASSLYRGRETQYF. The CDR3 nucleotides are TGCGCCAGCAGCTTGTACCGCGGGCGGGAGACCCAGTACTTC. The gene calls are TRBV5-1 and TRBJ2-5; D is perhaps TRBD2 (5 bases). Germline V gives CDR1 SGHRS, CDR2 YFSETQ. The CDR3 length is 14 residues. Trimming left V 1 base short and J 5 bases short, with 12 bases between.

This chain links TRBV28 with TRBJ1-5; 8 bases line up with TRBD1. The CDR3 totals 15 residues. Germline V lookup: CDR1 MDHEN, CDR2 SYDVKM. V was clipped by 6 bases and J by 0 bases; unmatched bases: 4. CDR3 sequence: CASRPDRVSNQPQHF. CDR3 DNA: TGTGCCAGCAGGCCGGACAGGGTTAGCAATCAGCCCCAGCATTTT.

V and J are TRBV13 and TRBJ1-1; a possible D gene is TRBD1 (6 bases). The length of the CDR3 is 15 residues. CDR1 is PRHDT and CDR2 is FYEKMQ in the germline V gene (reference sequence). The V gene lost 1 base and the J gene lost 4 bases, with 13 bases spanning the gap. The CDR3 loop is CASSLDRGGITEAFF. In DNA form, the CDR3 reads TGTGCCAGCAGCTTAGATAGAGGGGGTATCACTGAAGCTTTCTTT.

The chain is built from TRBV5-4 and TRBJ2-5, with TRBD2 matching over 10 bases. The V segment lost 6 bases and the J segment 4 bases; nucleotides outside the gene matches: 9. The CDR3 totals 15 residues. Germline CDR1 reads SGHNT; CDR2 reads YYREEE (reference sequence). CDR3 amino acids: CASTRGLAGVETQYF. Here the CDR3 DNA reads TGTGCCAGCACCAGGGGCCTAGCGGGAGTAGAGACCCAGTACTTC.

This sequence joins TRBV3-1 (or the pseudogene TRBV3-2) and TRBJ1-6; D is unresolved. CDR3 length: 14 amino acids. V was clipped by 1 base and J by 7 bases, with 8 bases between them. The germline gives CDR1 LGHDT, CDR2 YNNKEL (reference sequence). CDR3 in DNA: TGTGCCAGCAGCCAAGTGTCCGGGAATTCACCCCTCCACTTT. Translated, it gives CASSQVSGNSPLHF.

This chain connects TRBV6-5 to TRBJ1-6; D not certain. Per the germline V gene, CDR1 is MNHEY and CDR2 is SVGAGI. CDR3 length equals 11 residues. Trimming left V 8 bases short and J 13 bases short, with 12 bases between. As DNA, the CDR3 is TGTGCCAGCCAATCTACGGGTCCCCTCCACTTT. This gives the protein CASQSTGPLHF.

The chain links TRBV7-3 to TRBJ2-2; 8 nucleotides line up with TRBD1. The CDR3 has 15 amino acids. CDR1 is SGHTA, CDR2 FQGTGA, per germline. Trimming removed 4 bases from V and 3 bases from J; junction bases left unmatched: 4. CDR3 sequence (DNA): TGTGCCAGCAGCTCATTACAGGGGGACACCGGGGAGCTGTTTTTT. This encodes CASSSLQGDTGELFF.

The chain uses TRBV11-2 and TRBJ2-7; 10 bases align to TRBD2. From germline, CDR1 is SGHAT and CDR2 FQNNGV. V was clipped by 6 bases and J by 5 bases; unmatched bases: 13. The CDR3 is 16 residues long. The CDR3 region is CASSDPASGRTHEQYF. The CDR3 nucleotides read TGTGCCAGCAGTGATCCAGCTAGCGGGAGAACCCACGAGCAGTACTTC. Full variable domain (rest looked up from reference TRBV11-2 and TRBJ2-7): EAGVAQSPRYKIIEKRQSVAFWCNPISGHATLYWYQQILGQGPKLLIQFQNNGVVDDSQLPKDRFSAERLKGVDSTLKIQPAKLEDSAVYLCASSDPASGRTHEQYFGPGTRLTVT.

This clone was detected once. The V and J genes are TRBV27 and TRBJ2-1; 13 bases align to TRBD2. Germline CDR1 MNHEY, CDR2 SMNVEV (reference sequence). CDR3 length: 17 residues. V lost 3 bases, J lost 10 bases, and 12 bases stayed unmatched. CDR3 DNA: TGTGCCAGCAGTTTCTTCCGGACTAGCGGGAGCCTTGGCGAGCAGTTCTTC. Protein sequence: CASSFFRTSGSLGEQFF.

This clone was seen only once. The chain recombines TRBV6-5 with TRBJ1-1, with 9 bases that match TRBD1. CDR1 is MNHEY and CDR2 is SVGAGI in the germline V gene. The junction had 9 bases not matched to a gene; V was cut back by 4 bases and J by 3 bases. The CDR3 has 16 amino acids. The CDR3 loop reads CASSLQGAGVHTEAFF. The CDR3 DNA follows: TGTGCCAGCAGTTTACAGGGGGCTGGTGTGCACACTGAAGCTTTCTTT.

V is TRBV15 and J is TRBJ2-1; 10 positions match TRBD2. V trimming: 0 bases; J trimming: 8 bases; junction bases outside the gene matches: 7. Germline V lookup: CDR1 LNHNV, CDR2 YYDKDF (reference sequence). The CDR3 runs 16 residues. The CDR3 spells CATSRDPSGSYYEQFF. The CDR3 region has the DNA TGTGCCACCAGCAGAGATCCTAGCGGGAGTTACTATGAGCAGTTCTTC.

CDR3 bases: TGCGCCAGCAGCTTGGAGGCTAGTTTGAACACCATATATTTT. Translated: CASSLEASLNTIYF. The genes are TRBV5-1 and TRBJ1-3, with D unclear. CDR1 and CDR2 from the germline V gene are SGHRS and YFSETQ. This CDR3 comprises 14 residues. V was pared by 0 bases and J by 7 bases, with 11 bases between.

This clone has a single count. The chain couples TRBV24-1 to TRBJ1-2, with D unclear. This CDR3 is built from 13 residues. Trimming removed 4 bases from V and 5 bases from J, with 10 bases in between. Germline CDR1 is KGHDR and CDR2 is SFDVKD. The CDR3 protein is CATSDSSAYGYTF. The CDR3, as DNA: TGTGCCACCAGTGACTCGTCAGCGTATGGCTACACCTTC.

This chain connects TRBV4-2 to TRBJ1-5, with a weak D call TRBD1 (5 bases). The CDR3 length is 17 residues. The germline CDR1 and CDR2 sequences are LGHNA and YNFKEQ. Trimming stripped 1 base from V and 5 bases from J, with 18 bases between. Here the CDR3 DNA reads TGTGCCAGCAGCCAAGTTTCCTTCGCCGGGGGGGATCAGCCCCAGCATTTT. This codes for CASSQVSFAGGDQPQHF.

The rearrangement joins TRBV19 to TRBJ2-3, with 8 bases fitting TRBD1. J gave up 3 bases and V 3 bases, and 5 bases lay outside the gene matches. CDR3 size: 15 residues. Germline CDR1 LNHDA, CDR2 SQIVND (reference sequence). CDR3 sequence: CASSIATGGTDTQYF. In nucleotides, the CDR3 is TGTGCCAGTAGTATCGCAACAGGGGGGACAGATACGCAGTATTTT.

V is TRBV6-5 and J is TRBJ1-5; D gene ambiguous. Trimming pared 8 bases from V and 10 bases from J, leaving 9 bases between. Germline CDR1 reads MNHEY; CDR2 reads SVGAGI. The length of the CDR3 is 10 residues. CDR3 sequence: CASSSGPQHF. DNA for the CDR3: TGTGCCAGCTCCTCAGGCCCCCAGCATTTT.

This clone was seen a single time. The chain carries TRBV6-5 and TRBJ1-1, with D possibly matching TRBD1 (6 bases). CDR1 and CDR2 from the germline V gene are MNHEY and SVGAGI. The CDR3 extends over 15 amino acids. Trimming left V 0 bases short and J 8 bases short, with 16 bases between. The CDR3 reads CASSYSSGGAGEAFF. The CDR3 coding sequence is TGTGCCAGCAGTTACTCGAGTGGGGGCGCCGGGGAAGCTTTCTTT.

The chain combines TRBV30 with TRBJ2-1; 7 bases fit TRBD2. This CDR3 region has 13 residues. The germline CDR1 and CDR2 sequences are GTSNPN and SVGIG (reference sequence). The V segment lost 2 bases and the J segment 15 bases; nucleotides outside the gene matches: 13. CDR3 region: CAWSFREGSPRFF. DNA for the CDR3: TGTGCCTGGAGTTTCAGGGAGGGCTCACCACGGTTCTTC.

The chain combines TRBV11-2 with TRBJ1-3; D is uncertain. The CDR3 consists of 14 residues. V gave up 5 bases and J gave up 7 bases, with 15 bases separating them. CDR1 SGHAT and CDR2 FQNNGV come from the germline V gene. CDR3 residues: CASSPLRKPNTIYF. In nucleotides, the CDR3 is TGTGCCAGCAGCCCCCTTAGAAAGCCGAACACCATATATTTT.

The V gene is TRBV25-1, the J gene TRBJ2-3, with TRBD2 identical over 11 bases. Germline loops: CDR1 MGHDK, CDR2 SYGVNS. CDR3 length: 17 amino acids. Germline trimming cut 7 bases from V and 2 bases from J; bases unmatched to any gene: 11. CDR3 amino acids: CASTKGGTSGNTDTQYF. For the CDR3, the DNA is TGTGCCAGCACTAAGGGCGGGACTAGCGGAAACACAGATACGCAGTATTTT.

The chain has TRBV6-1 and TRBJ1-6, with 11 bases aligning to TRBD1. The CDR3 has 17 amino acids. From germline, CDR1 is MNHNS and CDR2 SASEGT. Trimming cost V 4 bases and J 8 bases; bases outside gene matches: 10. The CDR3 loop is CASSGSRTGGIDSPLHF. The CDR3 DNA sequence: TGTGCCAGCAGTGGGTCTCGGACAGGGGGCATTGATTCACCCCTCCACTTT.

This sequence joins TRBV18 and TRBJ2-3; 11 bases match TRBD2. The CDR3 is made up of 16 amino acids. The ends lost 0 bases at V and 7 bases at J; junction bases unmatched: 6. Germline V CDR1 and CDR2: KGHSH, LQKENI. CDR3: CASSPPSGRAFNTQYF. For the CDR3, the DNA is TGTGCCAGCTCACCACCTAGCGGGAGGGCCTTTAATACGCAGTATTTT.

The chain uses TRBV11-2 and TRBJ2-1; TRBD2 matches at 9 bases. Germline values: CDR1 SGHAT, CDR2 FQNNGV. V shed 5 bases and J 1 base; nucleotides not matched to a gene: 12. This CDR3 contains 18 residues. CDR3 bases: TGTGCCAGCAGCACGGGACTAGCATTGGTCTCGTCCTACAATGAGCAGTTCTTC. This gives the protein CASSTGLALVSSYNEQFF.

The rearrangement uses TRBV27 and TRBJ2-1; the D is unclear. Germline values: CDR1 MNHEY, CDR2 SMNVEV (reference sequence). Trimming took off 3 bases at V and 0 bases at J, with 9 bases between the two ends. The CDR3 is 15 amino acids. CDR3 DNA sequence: TGTGCCAGCAGTTTGGCTCCCAGCTCCTACAATGAGCAGTTCTTC. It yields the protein CASSLAPSSYNEQFF.

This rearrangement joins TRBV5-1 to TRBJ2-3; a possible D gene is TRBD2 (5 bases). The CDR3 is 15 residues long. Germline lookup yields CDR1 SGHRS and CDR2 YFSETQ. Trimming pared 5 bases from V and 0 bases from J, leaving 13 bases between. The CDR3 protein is CASRGEGTSTDTQYF. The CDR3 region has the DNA TGCGCCAGCAGAGGTGAGGGAACTAGCACAGATACGCAGTATTTT.

CDR3 in DNA: TGTGCCAGTAGTATAGGAGCCGTAGGCTACACCTTC. This codes for CASSIGAVGYTF. This chain uses TRBV19 with TRBJ1-2; D is ambiguous. Germline CDR1 LNHDA, CDR2 SQIVND (reference sequence). The CDR3 runs 12 residues. With 1 base removed from V and 8 bases from J, the gap between germline ends came to 8 bases.

CDR3 sequence (DNA): TGCGCCAGCAGCTTGGAAGCGGGATCCTCGAAAGAGCAGTTCTTC. It encodes CASSLEAGSSKEQFF. The chain recombines TRBV5-1 with TRBJ2-1; 7 nucleotides line up with TRBD2. The CDR3 contains 15 residues. Germline trimming cut 0 bases from V and 10 bases from J; bases unmatched to any gene: 10. Germline CDR1 SGHRS, CDR2 YFSETQ.

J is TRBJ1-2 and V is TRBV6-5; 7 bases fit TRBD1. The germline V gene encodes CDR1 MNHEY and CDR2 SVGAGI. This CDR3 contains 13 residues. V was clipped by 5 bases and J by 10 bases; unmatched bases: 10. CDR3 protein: CASSLQGVEDYTF. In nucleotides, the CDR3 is TGTGCCAGCAGTCTTCAGGGGGTTGAGGACTACACCTTC.

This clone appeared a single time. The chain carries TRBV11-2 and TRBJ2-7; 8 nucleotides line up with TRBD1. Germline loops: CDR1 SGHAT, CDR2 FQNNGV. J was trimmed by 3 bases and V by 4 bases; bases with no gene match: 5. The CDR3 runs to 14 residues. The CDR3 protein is CASSWGQDVYEQYF. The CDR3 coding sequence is TGTGCCAGCAGCTGGGGACAGGATGTCTACGAGCAGTACTTC.

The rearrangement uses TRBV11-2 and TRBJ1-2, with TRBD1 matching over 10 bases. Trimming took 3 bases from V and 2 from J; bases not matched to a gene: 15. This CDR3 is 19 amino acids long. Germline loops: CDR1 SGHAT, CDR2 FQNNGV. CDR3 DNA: TGTGCCAGCAGCTTTTTAGTGGTCGGGACAGGGGTCACGAACTATGGCTACACCTTC. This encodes CASSFLVVGTGVTNYGYTF.

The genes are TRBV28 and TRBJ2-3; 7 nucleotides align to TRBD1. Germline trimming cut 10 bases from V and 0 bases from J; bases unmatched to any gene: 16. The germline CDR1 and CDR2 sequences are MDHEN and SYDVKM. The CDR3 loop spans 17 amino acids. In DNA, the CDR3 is TGTGCCACTATGGACAGGACCGCTTTTTTTAGCACAGATACGCAGTATTTT. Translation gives CATMDRTAFFSTDTQYF.